The clone carrying this T cell receptor beta chain was recorded a few times. As yet, its antigen is unknown. The data were obtained in a study of blood T cells in healthy people across ages. Study-level findings and limits: As age increased, TCR beta diversity per million T cells fell in a roughly linear fashion.

This CDR3 has 14 residues. V was shortened by 0 bases and J by 1 base, with 6 bases between the two germline ends. Germline V lookup: CDR1 MRHNA, CDR2 SNTAGT. It was with a sample-barcoded 5' primer and a J-beta primer mix that a second PCR of about 6 to 11 cycles was run. Each CDR3 protein is one row after TCRdb ran MiXCR on the 5' RACE reads. This table has fewer than 900,000 distinct CDR3 sequences, roughly 43% appearing once. The rearrangement uses TRBV6-4 and TRBJ2-5; possible D gene TRBD2, 6 bases. Sample: blood. The source of this sequence is a woman between 55 and 75 years old in good health. The CDR3 sequence: CASSDSTSQETQYF. In nucleotides, the CDR3 is TGTGCCAGCAGTGACTCGACTAGCCAAGAGACCCAGTACTTC.